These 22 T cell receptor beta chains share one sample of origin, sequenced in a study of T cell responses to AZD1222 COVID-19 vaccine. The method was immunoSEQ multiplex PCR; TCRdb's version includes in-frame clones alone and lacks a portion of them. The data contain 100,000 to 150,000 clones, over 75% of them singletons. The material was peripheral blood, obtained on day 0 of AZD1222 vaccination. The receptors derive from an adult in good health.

CDR3 protein: CASSDFKGHNTEAFF. In nucleotides, the CDR3 is TGTGCCAGCAGTGACTTTAAGGGACACAACACTGAAGCTTTCTTT. The V and J genes are TRBV2 and TRBJ1-1, with a tentative D call TRBD1 (6 bases). This CDR3 contains 15 residues. Germline V gene lookup returns CDR1 SNHLY and CDR2 FYNNEI. Trimming pared 3 bases from V and 2 bases from J, leaving 13 bases between.

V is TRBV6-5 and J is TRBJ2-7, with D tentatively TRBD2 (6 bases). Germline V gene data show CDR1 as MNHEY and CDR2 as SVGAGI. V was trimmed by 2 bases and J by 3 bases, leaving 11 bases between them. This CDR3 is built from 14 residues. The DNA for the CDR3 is TGTGCCAGCAGTTACGGGGGGAAACTCTACGAGCAGTACTTC. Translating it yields CASSYGGKLYEQYF.

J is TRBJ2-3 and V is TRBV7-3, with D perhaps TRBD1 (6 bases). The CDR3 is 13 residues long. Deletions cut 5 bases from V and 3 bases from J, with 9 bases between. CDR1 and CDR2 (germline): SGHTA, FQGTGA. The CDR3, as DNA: TGTGCCAGCAGCCTACAGGGAACAGATACGCAGTATTTT. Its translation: CASSLQGTDTQYF.

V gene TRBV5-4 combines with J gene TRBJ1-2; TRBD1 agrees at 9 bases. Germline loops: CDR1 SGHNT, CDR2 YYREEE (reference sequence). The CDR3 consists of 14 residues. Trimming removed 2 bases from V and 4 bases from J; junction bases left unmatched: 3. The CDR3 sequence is CASSLRDRAYGYTF. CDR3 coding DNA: TGTGCCAGCAGCTTAAGGGACAGGGCCTATGGCTACACCTTC. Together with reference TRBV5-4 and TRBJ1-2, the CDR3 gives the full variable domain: ETGVTQSPTHLIKTRGQQVTLRCSSQSGHNTVSWYQQALGQGPQFIFQYYREEENGRGNFPPRFSGLQFPNYSSELNVNALELDDSALYLCASSLRDRAYGYTFGSGTRLTVV.

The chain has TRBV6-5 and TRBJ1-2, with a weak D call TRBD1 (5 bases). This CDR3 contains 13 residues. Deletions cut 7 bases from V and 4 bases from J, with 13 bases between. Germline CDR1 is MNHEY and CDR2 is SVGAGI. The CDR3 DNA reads TGTGCCAGCACCACCGACAGTACCTATGGCTACACCTTC. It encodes CASTTDSTYGYTF.

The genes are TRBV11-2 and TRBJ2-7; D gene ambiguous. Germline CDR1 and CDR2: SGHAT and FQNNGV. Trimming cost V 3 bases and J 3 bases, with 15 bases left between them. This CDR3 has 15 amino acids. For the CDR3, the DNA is TGTGCCAGCAGCTTCTCCGGGCCACGAGACTACGAGCAGTACTTC. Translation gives CASSFSGPRDYEQYF.

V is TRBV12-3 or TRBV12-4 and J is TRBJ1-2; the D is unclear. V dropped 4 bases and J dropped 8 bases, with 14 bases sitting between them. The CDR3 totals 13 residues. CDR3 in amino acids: CASSSREVGGYTF. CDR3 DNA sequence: TGTGCCAGCAGTTCCAGAGAGGTGGGCGGCTACACCTTC.

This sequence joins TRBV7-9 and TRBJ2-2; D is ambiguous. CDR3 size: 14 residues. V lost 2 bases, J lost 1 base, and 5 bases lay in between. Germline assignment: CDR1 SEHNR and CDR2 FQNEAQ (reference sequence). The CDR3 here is CASSLMGNTGELFF. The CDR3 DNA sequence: TGTGCCAGCAGCTTAATGGGGAACACCGGGGAGCTGTTTTTT.

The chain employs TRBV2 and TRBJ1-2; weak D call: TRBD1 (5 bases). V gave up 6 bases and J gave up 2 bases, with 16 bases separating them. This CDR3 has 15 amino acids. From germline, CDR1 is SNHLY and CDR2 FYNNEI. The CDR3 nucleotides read TGTGCCAGCAGGGGGCCCTTGGAGGGCAACTATGGCTACACCTTC. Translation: CASRGPLEGNYGYTF.

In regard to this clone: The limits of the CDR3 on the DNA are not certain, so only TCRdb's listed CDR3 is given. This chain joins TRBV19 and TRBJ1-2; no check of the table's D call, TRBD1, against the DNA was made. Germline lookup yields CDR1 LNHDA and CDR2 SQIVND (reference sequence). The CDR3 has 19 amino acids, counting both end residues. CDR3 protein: CASSLRSNRGFGPGYGYTF.

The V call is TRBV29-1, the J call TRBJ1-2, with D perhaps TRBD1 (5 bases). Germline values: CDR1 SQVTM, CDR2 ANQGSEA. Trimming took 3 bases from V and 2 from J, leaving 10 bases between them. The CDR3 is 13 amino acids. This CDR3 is CSVDPRGNYGYTF. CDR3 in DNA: TGCAGCGTTGACCCACGGGGGAACTATGGCTACACCTTC.

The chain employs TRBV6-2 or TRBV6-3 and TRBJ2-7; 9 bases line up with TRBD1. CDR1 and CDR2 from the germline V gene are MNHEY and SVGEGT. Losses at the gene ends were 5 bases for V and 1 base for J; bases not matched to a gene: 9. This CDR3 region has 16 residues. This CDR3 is CASSGDRAYLSYEQYF. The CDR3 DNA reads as TGTGCCAGCAGTGGGGACAGGGCGTATTTATCCTACGAGCAGTACTTC.

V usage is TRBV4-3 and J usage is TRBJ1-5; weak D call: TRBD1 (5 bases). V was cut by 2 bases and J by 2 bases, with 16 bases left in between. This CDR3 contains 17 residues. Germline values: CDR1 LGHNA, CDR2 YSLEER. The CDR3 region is CASSQYRDGIRNQPQHF. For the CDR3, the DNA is TGCGCCAGCAGCCAATACCGGGACGGTATACGCAATCAGCCCCAGCATTTT.

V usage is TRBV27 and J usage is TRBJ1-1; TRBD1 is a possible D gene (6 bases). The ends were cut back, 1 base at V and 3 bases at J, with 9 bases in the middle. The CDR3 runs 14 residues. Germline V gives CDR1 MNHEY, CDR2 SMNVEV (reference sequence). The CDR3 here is CASSLLGTYTEAFF. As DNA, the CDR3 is TGTGCCAGCAGTTTATTGGGGACATACACTGAAGCTTTCTTT.

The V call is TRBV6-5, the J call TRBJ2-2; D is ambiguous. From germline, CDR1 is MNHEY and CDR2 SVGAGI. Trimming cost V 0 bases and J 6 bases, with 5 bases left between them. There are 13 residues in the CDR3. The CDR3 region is CASSYSLPGELFF. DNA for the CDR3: TGTGCCAGCAGTTACTCGTTGCCCGGGGAGCTGTTTTTT.

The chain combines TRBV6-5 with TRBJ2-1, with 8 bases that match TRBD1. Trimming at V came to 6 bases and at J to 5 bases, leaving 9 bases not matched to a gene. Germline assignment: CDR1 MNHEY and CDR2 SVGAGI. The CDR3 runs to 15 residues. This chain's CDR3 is CASRRGQAMNNEQFF. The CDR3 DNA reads TGTGCCAGCAGGAGGGGACAGGCGATGAACAATGAGCAGTTCTTC.

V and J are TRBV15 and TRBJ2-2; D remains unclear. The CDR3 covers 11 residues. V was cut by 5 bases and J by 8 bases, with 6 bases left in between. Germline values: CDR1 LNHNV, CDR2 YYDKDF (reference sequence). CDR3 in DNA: TGTGCCACCAGCGGTCGAGGGGAGCTGTTTTTT. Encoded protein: CATSGRGELFF.

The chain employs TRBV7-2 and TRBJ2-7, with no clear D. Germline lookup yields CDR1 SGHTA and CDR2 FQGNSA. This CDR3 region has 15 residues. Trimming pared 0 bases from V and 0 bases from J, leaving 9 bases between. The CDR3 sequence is CASSLAPGPSYEQYF. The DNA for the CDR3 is TGTGCCAGCAGCTTAGCTCCAGGTCCCTCCTACGAGCAGTACTTC.

The CDR3 spells CASRGILNTEAFF. CDR3 sequence (DNA): TGTGCCAGCAGGGGTATCCTGAACACTGAAGCTTTCTTT. This chain uses TRBV12-3 or TRBV12-4 with TRBJ1-1, with no clear D. V lost 6 bases, J lost 0 bases, and 8 bases lay in between. The CDR3 is 13 residues long.

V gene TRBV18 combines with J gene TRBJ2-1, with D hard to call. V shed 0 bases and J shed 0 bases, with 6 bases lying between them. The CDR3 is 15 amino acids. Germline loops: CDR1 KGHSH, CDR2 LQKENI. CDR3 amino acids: CASSPPRSSYNEQFF. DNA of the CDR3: TGTGCCAGCTCACCACCGAGGAGCTCCTACAATGAGCAGTTCTTC.

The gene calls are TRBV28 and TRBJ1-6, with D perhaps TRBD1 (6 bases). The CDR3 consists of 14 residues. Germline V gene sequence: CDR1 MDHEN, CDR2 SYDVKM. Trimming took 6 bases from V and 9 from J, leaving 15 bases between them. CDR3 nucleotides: TGTGCCAGCAGAGCCGCAGGGGTGGGTTCACCCCTCCACTTT. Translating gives CASRAAGVGSPLHF.

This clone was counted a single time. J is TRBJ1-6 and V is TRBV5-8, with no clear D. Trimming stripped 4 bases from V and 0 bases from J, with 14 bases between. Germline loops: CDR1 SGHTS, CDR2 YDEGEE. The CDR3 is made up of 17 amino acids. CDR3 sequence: CASSPLPGSSYNSPLHF. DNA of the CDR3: TGTGCCAGCAGCCCCCTCCCGGGGAGCTCCTATAATTCACCCCTCCACTTT.